This TCR beta chain was found in a study of T cells in Graves' hyperthyroidism and ophthalmopathy. Diagnosis relied on clinical symptoms, serum thyroxine and TRAb, thyroid ultrasound and orbital computed tomography. The authors took PBMCs from 10 ml fresh peripheral blood. TCR beta CDR3 sequences were amplified from RNA transcripts. TCR CDR3 underwent first-round RT-PCR with the HTBI primer set. TCRdb redid the calling of the multiplex PCR reads with MiXCR, one entry per CDR3 protein. The sample consists of about 400,000 distinct CDR3 sequences, roughly 14% of them appearing once. This CDR3 has 15 amino acids. The V gene end was trimmed by 2 bases and the J gene end by 0 bases; junction bases not matched to a gene: 3. Germline loops: CDR1 MGHRA, CDR2 YSYEKL. Study findings and constraints: Among thyroid clonotypes expanded above 0.001, most also appeared in blood. The authors' 13 V-J model separated ophthalmopathy from stable hyperthyroidism.

Note on this clonotype: Its antigen remains unidentified.

The clonotype was recovered from a young man with Graves' ophthalmopathy. The chain has TRBV4-1 and TRBJ2-5, with 7 bases aligning to TRBD1. Sequenced: blood. This CDR3 is CASSQQQGYQETQYF. CDR3 DNA: TGCGCCAGCAGCCAACAACAGGGGTACCAAGAGACCCAGTACTTC.